These 22 T cell receptor beta chains were sequenced from one sample in a study of shared clonotypes between healthy human individuals. The table came from immunoSEQ multiplex PCR; TCRdb's copy has only in-frame clones and leaves some out. The profile shows 650,000 to 800,000 clones, roughly 94% of them singletons. Terminally differentiated effector memory CD45RA+ cells were excluded from the naive CD8 cells, which were CD45RO-negative and positively selected for CCR7. Sequenced material: naive CD8+ T cells sorted from blood. The receptors come from a young man in good health.

The V and J genes are TRBV19 and TRBJ2-7, with D perhaps matching TRBD1 (6 bases). Trimming removed 7 bases at V and 6 bases at J, with 13 bases between. The CDR3 contains 12 residues. CDR1 and CDR2 from the germline V gene are LNHDA and SQIVND (reference sequence). The CDR3 sequence is CASNAGAGEQYF. In nucleotides, the CDR3 is TGTGCCAGTAATGCAGGGGCTGGCGAGCAGTACTTC. Complete variable domain (other parts from reference TRBV19 and TRBJ2-7): DGGITQSPKYLFRKEGQNVTLSCEQNLNHDAMYWYRQDPGQGLRLIYYSQIVNDFQKGDIAEGYSVSREKKESFPLTVTSAQKNPTAFYLCASNAGAGEQYFGPGTRLTVT.

This clone was detected only once. Additional DNA sequences in this sample encode the identical CDR3. The V gene is TRBV28, the J gene TRBJ2-1; 7 bases align to TRBD2. CDR3 length equals 15 residues. V gave up 6 bases and J gave up 0 bases; unmatched junction bases: 5. Germline V gene sequence: CDR1 MDHEN, CDR2 SYDVKM. The DNA of the CDR3 is TGTGCCAGCAGGCCGGGACTAAGCTCCTACAATGAGCAGTTCTTC. This codes for CASRPGLSSYNEQFF.

The chain recombines TRBV19 with TRBJ1-1; 7 nucleotides align to TRBD1. CDR1 and CDR2 (germline): LNHDA, SQIVND (reference sequence). The CDR3 runs 13 residues. The trim removed 5 bases at V and 7 bases at J, leaving 7 bases unmatched. The chain's CDR3 is CASSFRDSIEAFF. The CDR3 DNA reads TGTGCCAGTAGTTTCCGGGACAGTATTGAAGCTTTCTTT.

The V and J genes are TRBV5-4 and TRBJ2-2; D is undetermined. From germline, CDR1 is SGHNT and CDR2 YYREEE (reference sequence). The V end was cut by 2 bases, the J end by 7 bases, with 12 bases between. The CDR3 runs to 14 residues. CDR3 in amino acids: CASSLTLSGGELFF. CDR3 DNA sequence: TGTGCCAGCAGCTTAACCCTTTCGGGCGGGGAGCTGTTTTTT.

This clone was seen repeatedly, ten times or more. This chain connects TRBV27 to TRBJ2-7; D is possibly TRBD1 (5 bases). Germline values: CDR1 MNHEY, CDR2 SMNVEV (reference sequence). This CDR3 contains 15 residues. Trimming took off 1 base at V and 0 bases at J, with 10 bases between the two ends. In DNA, the CDR3 is TGTGCCAGCAGTTTATTCCAGGGCACCTCCTACGAGCAGTACTTC. Amino acid sequence: CASSLFQGTSYEQYF.

The chain recombines TRBV13 with TRBJ1-3; no clear D. This CDR3 contains 19 residues. In germline, CDR1 is PRHDT, CDR2 FYEKMQ (reference sequence). V was pared by 1 base and J by 2 bases, with 21 bases between. The CDR3 DNA is TGTGCCAGCAGCTTAGAGGGTCGTTTGGCCGGGTCGGCTGGAAACACCATATATTTT. The encoded protein is CASSLEGRLAGSAGNTIYF. The full variable domain, in which reference TRBV13 and TRBJ1-3 provide the parts outside the CDR3, is AAGVIQSPRHLIKEKRETATLKCYPIPRHDTVYWYQQGPGQDPQFLISFYEKMQSDKGSIPDRFSAQQFSDYHSELNMSSLELGDSALYFCASSLEGRLAGSAGNTIYFGEGSWLTVV.

The chain couples TRBV29-1 to TRBJ1-2; the D gene is possibly TRBD1 (5 bases). V lost 3 bases to trimming and J lost 4 bases, with 12 bases between them. The CDR3 runs 13 residues. Germline V gene sequence: CDR1 SQVTM, CDR2 ANQGSEA. The CDR3 nucleotides are TGCAGCGTTGACCTGGCGGGGGTCTATGGCTACACCTTC. It specifies CSVDLAGVYGYTF. The variable domain in full, with the rest retrieved from reference TRBV29-1 and TRBJ1-2, is SAVISQKPSRDICQRGTSLTIQCQVDSQVTMMFWYRQQPGQSLTLIATANQGSEATYESGFVIDKFPISRPNLTFSTLTVSNMSPEDSSIYLCSVDLAGVYGYTFGSGTRLTVV.

The gene calls are TRBV11-2 and TRBJ2-1, with a weak D call TRBD2 (6 bases). V was shortened by 5 bases and J by 6 bases, with 20 bases between the two germline ends. The CDR3 is 16 amino acids. Per germline, CDR1 SGHAT and CDR2 FQNNGV. CDR3 loop: CASSPKAGLLINEQFF. The DNA of the CDR3 is TGTGCCAGCAGCCCAAAGGCGGGACTCCTTATCAATGAGCAGTTCTTC. Drawing the rest from reference TRBV11-2 and TRBJ2-1, the complete variable domain is EAGVAQSPRYKIIEKRQSVAFWCNPISGHATLYWYQQILGQGPKLLIQFQNNGVVDDSQLPKDRFSAERLKGVDSTLKIQPAKLEDSAVYLCASSPKAGLLINEQFFGPGTRLTVL.

The genes are TRBV7-9 and TRBJ2-1; a possible D gene is TRBD2 (6 bases). This CDR3 spans 16 amino acids. The V and J ends lost 5 bases and 6 bases respectively, with 20 bases between them. CDR1 and CDR2 from the germline V gene are SEHNR and FQNEAQ (reference sequence). CDR3 amino acids: CASSRRGTGYINEQFF. The CDR3 DNA sequence: TGTGCCAGCAGCCGCCGCGGGACCGGGTACATCAATGAGCAGTTCTTC.

The chain recombines TRBV10-1 with TRBJ2-5; 13 nucleotides agree with TRBD2. With 3 bases clipped from V and 4 bases from J, the junction kept 5 bases outside the gene matches. Germline CDR1 WNHNN, CDR2 SYGVQD (reference sequence). CDR3 length: 16 amino acids. This chain's CDR3 is CASSDTGLAGVETQYF. DNA for the CDR3: TGCGCCAGCAGTGACACAGGACTAGCGGGAGTAGAGACCCAGTACTTC.

This clone was seen a few times. This chain joins TRBV7-2 and TRBJ1-5; the D gene is possibly TRBD1 (5 bases). The germline V gene has CDR1 SGHTA and CDR2 FQGNSA. The V and J ends lost 5 bases and 1 base respectively, with 12 bases between them. The CDR3 covers 15 residues. The CDR3 region has the DNA TGTGCCAGCAGCATTGAGGGGTACAGCAATCAGCCCCAGCATTTT. It codes for CASSIEGYSNQPQHF.

DNA of the CDR3: TGCAGCGTTGAAGATTTACCTAACTATGGCTACACCTTC. Encoded protein: CSVEDLPNYGYTF. The rearrangement uses TRBV29-1 and TRBJ1-2, with D uncertain. The CDR3 spans 13 residues. V lost 0 bases and J 0 bases, leaving 5 bases between the germline ends. Germline V gene lookup returns CDR1 SQVTM and CDR2 ANQGSEA. Based on the CDR3 plus reference TRBV29-1 and TRBJ1-2, the full variable domain is SAVISQKPSRDICQRGTSLTIQCQVDSQVTMMFWYRQQPGQSLTLIATANQGSEATYESGFVIDKFPISRPNLTFSTLTVSNMSPEDSSIYLCSVEDLPNYGYTFGSGTRLTVV.

The CDR3 region is CASSEVGSYEQYF. For the CDR3, the DNA is TGCGCCAGCAGTGAGGTTGGGTCCTACGAGCAGTACTTC. The chain uses TRBV10-2 and TRBJ2-7, with D unresolved. The CDR3 length is 13 residues. The V end lost 2 bases, the J end lost 1 base, and 6 bases lay between the germline ends. The germline gives CDR1 WSHSY, CDR2 SAAADI.

The V and J genes are TRBV7-9 and TRBJ2-7; D is unresolved. The CDR3 totals 12 residues. In germline, CDR1 is SEHNR, CDR2 FQNEAQ (reference sequence). V was clipped by 5 bases and J by 3 bases, with 8 bases between them. CDR3 nucleotides: TGTGCCAGCAGCGTAGGAGACTACGAGCAGTACTTC. Protein product: CASSVGDYEQYF.

The gene calls are TRBV7-9 and TRBJ2-7; D gene ambiguous. The CDR3 loop spans 11 amino acids. V was cut by 8 bases and J by 3 bases, with 8 bases left in between. CDR1 is SEHNR, CDR2 FQNEAQ, per germline (reference sequence). The CDR3 DNA reads TGTGCCAGCGCTACGGGCTACGAGCAGTACTTC. This codes for CASATGYEQYF.

This chain's CDR3 is CASMGQESAFF. In DNA, the CDR3 is TGTGCCAGCATGGGGCAGGAATCGGCTTTCTTT. V is TRBV6-6 and J is TRBJ1-1; D is perhaps TRBD1 (5 bases). CDR3 size: 11 residues. Trimming took 7 bases from V and 11 from J, leaving 14 bases between them. Germline V gene lookup returns CDR1 MNHNY and CDR2 SVGAGI (reference sequence).

V and J are TRBV6-5 and TRBJ2-3; 9 nucleotides agree with TRBD2. Germline CDR1 is MNHEY and CDR2 is SVGAGI. This CDR3 has 15 residues. V shed 8 bases, J shed 0 bases, and the junction held 6 bases outside the gene matches. CDR3 sequence reads: CASSLLAGSTDTQYF. In nucleotides, the CDR3 is TGTGCCAGCTCGTTGCTAGCGGGGAGCACAGATACGCAGTATTTT.

This chain links TRBV7-2 with TRBJ2-1, with D tentatively TRBD1 (6 bases). The CDR3 spans 11 residues. Trimming left V 3 bases short and J 10 bases short, with 7 bases between. Germline V gene data show CDR1 as SGHTA and CDR2 as FQGNSA. CDR3 sequence reads: CASSLGAEQFF. The DNA for the CDR3 is TGTGCCAGCAGCTTGGGGGCGGAGCAGTTCTTC.

This rearrangement joins TRBV11-2 to TRBJ2-2; 14 bases line up with TRBD2. The CDR3 has 16 amino acids. The germline V gene encodes CDR1 SGHAT and CDR2 FQNNGV. Trimming took 5 bases from V and 8 from J; bases not matched to a gene: 7. The CDR3 reads CASSRLAGGLRGELFF. CDR3 coding DNA: TGTGCCAGCAGCAGACTAGCGGGAGGGCTCAGGGGGGAGCTGTTTTTT.

The CDR3 DNA reads TGCGCCAGCAGCCAGGTGGGACCGAGCTACGAGCAGTACTTC. This encodes CASSQVGPSYEQYF. J is TRBJ2-7 and V is TRBV4-1; perhaps D is TRBD1 or TRBD2 (5 bases each). This CDR3 has 14 amino acids. The V end was cut by 3 bases, the J end by 3 bases, with 12 bases between. Germline CDR1 is MGHRA and CDR2 is YSYEKL.

The chain carries TRBV5-4 and TRBJ2-5, with 9 bases matching TRBD2. The J call may be faulty, since TRBJ2-7 better matches the DNA end. The CDR3 runs 13 residues. Germline V gene sequence: CDR1 SGHNT, CDR2 YYREEE (reference sequence). The chain's CDR3 is CASGREGSYEQYF. The CDR3 DNA is TGTGCCAGCGGGCGGGAGGGCTCCTACGAGCAGTACTTC.

Details on this clone: A read error may produce the germline difference seen at one junction end. The chain combines TRBV29-1 with TRBJ2-1; 12 bases line up with TRBD2. The germline gives CDR1 SQVTM, CDR2 ANQGSEA. The CDR3 sequence is 17 residues long. CDR3 loop: CSVDTFGLAGTYDEQFF. For the CDR3, the DNA is TGCAGCGTTGACACCTTCGGACTAGCGGGAACCTACGATGAGCAGTTCTTC.